The 15 T cell receptor beta chains listed next were all sequenced from one sample in a study of blood T cell repertoires in COVID-19. The repertoire was sequenced with immunoSEQ multiplex PCR; TCRdb's copy has only in-frame clones and lacks some. The table has 100,000 to 140,000 clones, about 93% seen once. Sequencing input: peripheral blood. These receptors all come from a woman in her 30s with acute or convalescent COVID-19.

The J gene is TRBJ2-1, the V gene TRBV27; 8 bases line up with TRBD2. The CDR3 is made up of 18 amino acids. The V gene's germline CDR1 is MNHEY and CDR2 SMNVEV (reference sequence). Germline trimming cut 7 bases from V and 7 bases from J; bases unmatched to any gene: 21. This CDR3 reads CASNTGTSYLRGKNEQFF. CDR3 bases: TGTGCCAGCAATACCGGGACTAGTTATCTAAGGGGGAAGAATGAGCAGTTCTTC.

The J gene is TRBJ1-1, the V gene TRBV10-3; 8 positions agree with TRBD1. Germline CDR1 is ENHRY and CDR2 is SYGVKD. Trimming cost V 2 bases and J 6 bases; bases outside gene matches: 17. This CDR3 has 18 residues. The CDR3 region is CAISEAEPGQDRPPEAFF. The CDR3 DNA is TGTGCCATCAGTGAGGCGGAACCGGGACAGGATCGTCCCCCTGAAGCTTTCTTT.

This rearrangement joins TRBV6-1 to TRBJ2-7; D is unresolved. The CDR3 contains 14 residues. Germline V gives CDR1 MNHNS, CDR2 SASEGT. With 2 bases removed from V and 7 bases from J, the gap between germline ends came to 15 bases. The chain's CDR3 is CASSESSFLVEQYF. CDR3 nucleotide sequence: TGTGCCAGCAGTGAAAGCTCGTTTTTGGTAGAGCAGTACTTC.

The V gene is TRBV19, the J gene TRBJ2-5; 11 nucleotides line up with TRBD2. Germline V gene lookup returns CDR1 LNHDA and CDR2 SQIVND (reference sequence). This CDR3 has 15 residues. Trimming at V came to 5 bases and at J to 5 bases, leaving 7 bases not matched to a gene. The CDR3 is CASSELAGVRETQYF. The CDR3 nucleotides read TGTGCCAGTAGTGAACTAGCGGGAGTTAGGGAGACCCAGTACTTC.

In its sample, this clone was seen once. J is TRBJ2-3 and V is TRBV3-1 (or the pseudogene TRBV3-2); D gene ambiguous. The CDR3 has 12 residues. V lost 1 base and J lost 7, with 6 bases in between. Germline CDR1 reads LGHDT; CDR2 reads YNNKEL (reference sequence). CDR3 DNA sequence: TGTGCCAGCAGCCAAGGGGCATATACGCAGTATTTT. Amino acids: CASSQGAYTQYF.

In the case of this clone: Within the sample, other DNA sequences also encode this same CDR3. This chain connects TRBV18 to TRBJ1-2, with D uncertain. The V gene's germline CDR1 is KGHSH and CDR2 LQKENI. This CDR3 comprises 13 residues. Deletions cut 2 bases from V and 6 bases from J, with 10 bases between. In DNA, the CDR3 is TGTGCCAGCTCACCAGGTCCTTTAGATGGCTACACCTTC. Protein sequence: CASSPGPLDGYTF.

This clone was recorded a few times. This chain connects TRBV30 to TRBJ1-2; D unclear. Germline CDR1 is GTSNPN and CDR2 is SVGIG (reference sequence). The CDR3 contains 12 residues. Trimming removed 2 bases from V and 5 bases from J, with 9 bases in between. The chain's CDR3 is CAWSTRVYGYTF. As DNA, the CDR3 is TGTGCCTGGAGTACCCGGGTTTATGGCTACACCTTC.

CDR3 nucleotides: TGTGCCAGCAGCCCAGGGGGCCGAGAAAAACTGTTTTTT. It specifies CASSPGGREKLFF. V usage is TRBV7-2 and J usage is TRBJ1-4; TRBD1 agrees at 8 bases. The V and J ends lost 5 bases and 8 bases, in that order; junction bases with no gene match: 4. This CDR3 comprises 13 residues. CDR1 SGHTA and CDR2 FQGNSA come from the germline V gene.

This chain joins TRBV4-3 and TRBJ2-7; TRBD2 is a possible D gene (5 bases). The germline CDR1 and CDR2 sequences are LGHNA and YSLEER. CDR3 length: 15 residues. Trimming stripped 0 bases from V and 7 bases from J, with 16 bases between. The CDR3 spells CASSQDHRGSREQYF. CDR3 DNA: TGCGCCAGCAGCCAAGATCACCGGGGTTCGCGGGAGCAGTACTTC.

The chain combines TRBV19 with TRBJ2-7; TRBD1 aligns across 9 bases. Germline CDR1 is LNHDA and CDR2 is SQIVND (reference sequence). The CDR3 is made up of 14 amino acids. J lost 2 bases, V lost 9 bases, and 8 bases had no gene match. The CDR3 reads CASQGQGSPYEQYF. CDR3 sequence (DNA): TGTGCCAGCCAAGGACAGGGGTCGCCCTACGAGCAGTACTTC.

V gene TRBV28 combines with J gene TRBJ2-1; TRBD2 matches 9 bases. The CDR3 covers 15 residues. V gave up 7 bases and J gave up 4 bases; unmatched junction bases: 8. Germline V CDR1 and CDR2: MDHEN, SYDVKM. The CDR3 nucleotides read TGTGCCAGCACCATGTTTACTAGCGGGTACAATGAGCAGTTCTTC. Residues: CASTMFTSGYNEQFF. The variable domain in full, with the rest retrieved from reference TRBV28 and TRBJ2-1, is DVKVTQSSRYLVKRTGEKVFLECVQDMDHENMFWYRQDPGLGLRLIYFSYDVKMKEKGDIPEGYSVSREKKERFSLILESASTNQTSMYLCASTMFTSGYNEQFFGPGTRLTVL.

The chain uses TRBV15 and TRBJ2-2; TRBD2 is a possible D gene (6 bases). Germline V gene data show CDR1 as LNHNV and CDR2 as YYDKDF (reference sequence). Trimming stripped 5 bases from V and 3 bases from J, with 13 bases between. The CDR3 loop spans 15 amino acids. As DNA, the CDR3 is TGTGCCACCAGCGAAGCGACGGGGGACACCGGGGAGCTGTTTTTT. It specifies CATSEATGDTGELFF.

The chain links TRBV5-1 to TRBJ2-7, with D possibly matching TRBD1 (6 bases). V shed 4 bases and J shed 0 bases, with 11 bases lying between them. This CDR3 region has 14 residues. Germline V lookup: CDR1 SGHRS, CDR2 YFSETQ. CDR3 in DNA: TGCGCCAGCAGCATTACAGGGTCCTCCTACGAGCAGTACTTC. Its protein product is CASSITGSSYEQYF.

This chain connects TRBV4-1 to TRBJ1-1; 9 bases match TRBD1. V lost 4 bases to trimming and J lost 3 bases; unmatched junction nucleotides: 6. This CDR3 comprises 15 residues. Germline V lookup: CDR1 MGHRA, CDR2 YSYEKL. The CDR3 nucleotides read TGCGCCAGCAGCCCTCAACAGGGGGCAGACACTGAAGCTTTCTTT. This gives the protein CASSPQQGADTEAFF.

The chain links TRBV5-8 to TRBJ2-5; 8 bases map to TRBD1. Germline V lookup: CDR1 SGHTS, CDR2 YDEGEE. J gave up 5 bases and V 5 bases, and 2 bases lay outside the gene matches. The CDR3 has 12 amino acids. DNA for the CDR3: TGTGCCAGCAGGGACAGGGTTGAGACCCAGTACTTC. Protein: CASRDRVETQYF.